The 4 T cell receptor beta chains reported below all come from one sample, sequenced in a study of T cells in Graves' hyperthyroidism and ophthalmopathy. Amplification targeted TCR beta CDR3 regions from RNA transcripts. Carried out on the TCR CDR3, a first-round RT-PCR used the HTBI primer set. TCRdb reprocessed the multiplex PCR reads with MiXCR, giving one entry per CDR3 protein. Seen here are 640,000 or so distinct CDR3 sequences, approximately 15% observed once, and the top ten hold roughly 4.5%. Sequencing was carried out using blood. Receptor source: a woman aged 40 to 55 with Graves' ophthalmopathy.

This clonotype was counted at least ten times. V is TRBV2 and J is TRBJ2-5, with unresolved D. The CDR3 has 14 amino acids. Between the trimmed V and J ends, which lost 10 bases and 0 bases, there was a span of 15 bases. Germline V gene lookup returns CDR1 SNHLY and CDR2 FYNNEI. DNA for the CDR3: TGTGCCACGAACCCTAGGGCAGACCAAGAGACCCAGTACTTC. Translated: CATNPRADQETQYF.

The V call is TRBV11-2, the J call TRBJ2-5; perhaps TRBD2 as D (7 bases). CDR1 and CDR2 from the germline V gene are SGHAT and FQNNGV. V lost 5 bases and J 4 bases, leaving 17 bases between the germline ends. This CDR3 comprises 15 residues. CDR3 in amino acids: CASSPPRGGGETQYF. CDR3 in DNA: TGTGCCAGCAGCCCACCGAGGGGGGGCGGAGAGACCCAGTACTTC.

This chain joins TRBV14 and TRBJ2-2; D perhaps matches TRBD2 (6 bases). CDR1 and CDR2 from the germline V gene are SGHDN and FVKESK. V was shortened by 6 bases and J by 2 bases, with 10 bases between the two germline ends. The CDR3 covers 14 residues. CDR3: CASSRTINTGELFF. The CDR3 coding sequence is TGTGCCAGCAGTCGGACTATCAACACCGGGGAGCTGTTTTTT.

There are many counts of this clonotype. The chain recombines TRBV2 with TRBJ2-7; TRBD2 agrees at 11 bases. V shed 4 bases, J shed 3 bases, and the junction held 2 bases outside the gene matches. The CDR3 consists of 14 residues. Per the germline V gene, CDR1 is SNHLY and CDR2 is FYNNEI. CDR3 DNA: TGTGCCAGCAGTGCTAGCGGGAGGCTCTACGAGCAGTACTTC. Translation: CASSASGRLYEQYF.